A single sample gave rise to the 30 T cell receptor beta chains below, sequenced in a study of Graves' ophthalmopathy and Graves' hyperthyroidism. Amplification from RNA transcripts yielded the TCR beta CDR3 regions. Amplification began with first-round RT-PCR using HTBI primers, then second-round multiplex PCR was performed. TCRdb independently ran MiXCR on the multiplex PCR reads; one entry per CDR3 protein. The sample lists approximately 640,000 distinct CDR3 sequences; about 41% were seen once. Input material: peripheral blood. The receptors were gathered from an adult man with Graves' ophthalmopathy.

This clonotype was counted ten times or more. The V gene is TRBV7-9, the J gene TRBJ2-7, with 9 bases that match TRBD1. The CDR3 is 14 amino acids. Germline assignment: CDR1 SEHNR and CDR2 FQNEAQ (reference sequence). J was trimmed by 6 bases and V by 0 bases; bases with no gene match: 3. The CDR3 here is CASSLAGTGFEQYF. The CDR3, as DNA: TGTGCCAGCAGCTTAGCAGGGACAGGGTTCGAGCAGTACTTC.

Remarks on this clonotype: Likely a read error: the CDR3 ends without its conserved phenylalanine or tryptophan. The DNA is left out, because the CDR3 cannot be placed on it with certainty; the CDR3 is given as TCRdb lists it. The chain couples TRBV10-3 to TRBJ2-6; TRBD1 is taken as the D call from the table, unchecked against the DNA. The length of the CDR3 is 10 amino acids, counting both ends. Germline V gives CDR1 ENHRY, CDR2 SYGVKD. CDR3: CAISGQGAGT.

This clonotype was recorded at least ten times. The V and J genes are TRBV12-3 or TRBV12-4 and TRBJ2-7, with unresolved D. This CDR3 has 14 residues. V gave up 4 bases and J gave up 2 bases, with 12 bases separating them. In nucleotides, the CDR3 is TGTGCCAGCAGTTCCTATCCGCCCACCTACGAGCAGTACTTC. It translates to CASSSYPPTYEQYF.

This clonotype appeared a few times. The chain links TRBV19 to TRBJ1-5, with D tentatively TRBD1 (5 bases). The V gene's germline CDR1 is LNHDA and CDR2 SQIVND (reference sequence). The V end was cut by 7 bases, the J end by 2 bases, with 15 bases between. The CDR3 runs to 15 residues. The CDR3 region is CASTLGVFGNQPQHF. The CDR3 DNA reads as TGTGCCAGTACCCTAGGGGTGTTTGGCAATCAGCCCCAGCATTTT. Together with reference TRBV19 and TRBJ1-5, the CDR3 gives the full variable domain: DGGITQSPKYLFRKEGQNVTLSCEQNLNHDAMYWYRQDPGQGLRLIYYSQIVNDFQKGDIAEGYSVSREKKESFPLTVTSAQKNPTAFYLCASTLGVFGNQPQHFGDGTRLSIL.

This clonotype was detected many times. The chain employs TRBV7-3 and TRBJ2-2; D gene unclear. The germline CDR1 and CDR2 sequences are SGHTA and FQGTGA. V was pared by 2 bases and J by 8 bases, with 3 bases between. The CDR3 has 11 amino acids. As DNA, the CDR3 is TGTGCCAGCAGCTTAGAGGGGGAGCTGTTTTTT. Translated, it gives CASSLEGELFF.

The table lists this clonotype with a few counts. The chain has TRBV9 and TRBJ1-6; D gene ambiguous. This CDR3 is 11 amino acids long. Trimming took 8 bases from V and 8 from J, leaving 8 bases between them. Germline lookup yields CDR1 SGDLS and CDR2 YYNGEE. CDR3 amino acids: CASRADSPLHF. For the CDR3, the DNA is TGTGCCAGTAGGGCCGATTCACCCCTCCACTTT.

Ten or more counts support this clonotype. This chain uses TRBV4-1 with TRBJ1-1; maybe TRBD1 (5 bases). Germline-derived CDR1 and CDR2 are MGHRA and YSYEKL. V was pared by 0 bases and J by 8 bases, with 7 bases between. The CDR3 spans 12 residues. The CDR3: CASSQEWGEAFF. The CDR3 DNA follows: TGCGCCAGCAGCCAAGAATGGGGGGAAGCTTTCTTT.

The chain links TRBV6-1 to TRBJ2-5; TRBD2 matches at 8 bases. This CDR3 spans 15 amino acids. CDR1 and CDR2 from the germline V gene are MNHNS and SASEGT. J lost 1 base, V lost 4 bases, and 5 bases had no gene match. CDR3 region: CASSAASGSQETQYF. DNA of the CDR3: TGTGCCAGCAGTGCGGCTAGCGGGTCCCAAGAGACCCAGTACTTC.

This clonotype was recorded at least ten times. The J gene is TRBJ1-6, the V gene TRBV11-2; 10 bases are a match to TRBD1. Germline values: CDR1 SGHAT, CDR2 FQNNGV. This CDR3 is 16 amino acids long. V trimming: 2 bases; J trimming: 5 bases; junction bases outside the gene matches: 3. DNA for the CDR3: TGTGCCAGCAGCTTAATCGGACAGGGGGATAATTCACCCCTCCACTTT. It yields the protein CASSLIGQGDNSPLHF.

With respect to this clonotype: A single base separates this from a much larger clone, so it may be a read error. The V and J genes are TRBV6-2 or TRBV6-3 and TRBJ2-6, with D uncertain. The CDR3 covers 17 residues. Germline CDR1 MNHEY, CDR2 SVGEGT. The DNA of the CDR3 is TGTGCCAACAGTTACCCTCGGATCCGCTCTGGGGCCAACGTCCTGACTTTC. Translation: CANSYPRIRSGANVLTF.

This clonotype has only a few counts. J is TRBJ2-5 and V is TRBV5-1, with D possibly TRBD2 on 5 matching bases. Germline assignment: CDR1 SGHRS and CDR2 YFSETQ. CDR3 length: 16 amino acids. V shed 1 base and J shed 2 bases, with 15 bases lying between them. CDR3 amino acids: CASSLSVGVAQETQYF. DNA of the CDR3: TGCGCCAGCAGCTTGTCGGTCGGGGTAGCACAAGAGACCCAGTACTTC.

This chain uses TRBV11-1 with TRBJ1-1; a possible D gene is TRBD1 (5 bases). The CDR3 runs 15 residues. The germline V and J ends were trimmed by 5 bases and 3 bases, with 16 bases remaining between them. Germline loops: CDR1 SGHAT, CDR2 FQDESV (reference sequence). This chain's CDR3 is CASSPQGRGYTEAFF. The CDR3 bases are TGTGCCAGCAGCCCCCAGGGTCGGGGGTACACTGAAGCTTTCTTT.

This clonotype was counted ten times or more. V is TRBV20-1 and J is TRBJ1-2, with D possibly TRBD1 on 5 matching bases. Germline loops: CDR1 DFQATT, CDR2 SNEGSKA (reference sequence). Trimming took off 0 bases at V and 4 bases at J, with 15 bases between the two ends. The CDR3 has 15 residues. Here the CDR3 DNA reads TGCAGTGCTAGAGATGACGGAGGGGTCGCCTATGGCTACACCTTC. It codes for CSARDDGGVAYGYTF.

This clonotype was counted ten times or more. The V call is TRBV20-1, the J call TRBJ1-2; D is uncertain. The CDR3 runs to 10 residues. V lost 7 bases, J lost 3 bases, and 6 bases lay in between. CDR1 and CDR2 (germline): DFQATT, SNEGSKA (reference sequence). The CDR3 loop is CSVGDYGYTF. In DNA form, the CDR3 reads TGCAGTGTCGGCGACTATGGCTACACCTTC.

This clonotype was found once. The chain is built from TRBV10-2 and TRBJ2-7; 14 bases match TRBD2. Germline V gene lookup returns CDR1 WSHSY and CDR2 SAAADI. CDR3 length equals 16 residues. Trimming cost V 0 bases and J 5 bases; bases outside gene matches: 3. CDR3 sequence reads: CASSESRGLAGDEQYF. CDR3 nucleotides: TGCGCCAGCAGTGAGTCCCGGGGACTAGCGGGAGACGAGCAGTACTTC.

Comment on this clonotype: Just one base apart from a much larger clone, this may be a read error. The rearrangement links TRBV6-6 to TRBJ1-1; weak D call: TRBD1 (5 bases). Germline V gives CDR1 MNHNY, CDR2 SVGAGI (reference sequence). This CDR3 region has 15 residues. Trimming stripped 6 bases from V and 6 bases from J, with 20 bases between. The CDR3, as DNA: TGTGCCAGCAGCGCCGATGCGACCAGGGAGCCTGAAGCTTTCTTT. It specifies CASSADATREPEAFF.

On this clonotype: This could be a read error, since a much larger clone is one nucleotide away. V and J are TRBV5-1 and TRBJ1-1; tentative D call: TRBD1 (5 bases). The CDR3 totals 14 residues. Trimming took 7 bases from V and 0 from J, leaving 13 bases between them. CDR1 SGHRS and CDR2 YFSETQ come from the germline V gene. The CDR3 sequence: CASGTQGVNTEAFF. CDR3 DNA: TGCGCCAGCGGCACCCAGGGAGTGAACACTGAAGCTTTCTTT. Complete variable domain (other parts from reference TRBV5-1 and TRBJ1-1): KAGVTQTPRYLIKTRGQQVTLSCSPISGHRSVSWYQQTPGQGLQFLFEYFSETQRNKGNFPGRFSGRQFSNSRSEMNVSTLELGDSALYLCASGTQGVNTEAFFGQGTRLTVV.

This clonotype was counted a single time. A read error may account for a junction end that differs from germline. This chain connects TRBV27 to TRBJ1-2; maybe TRBD1 (6 bases). The CDR3 length is 12 residues. Germline V lookup: CDR1 MNHEY, CDR2 SMNVEV (reference sequence). CDR3 in amino acids: CASSSKTGPGFF. In DNA form, the CDR3 reads TGTGCCAGCAGTTCAAAGACAGGACCAGGTTTCTTC.

This clonotype occurred many times. The germline gene is not matched at one end of the junction; a read error may be the cause. The chain employs TRBV10-3 and TRBJ2-5; 9 bases are shared with TRBD1. CDR1 and CDR2 (germline): ENHRY, SYGVKD. The CDR3 runs to 16 residues. The CDR3: CASSETGTGSRKTQYF. CDR3 nucleotides: TGTGCCAGCAGTGAAACCGGGACAGGGTCTCGGAAGACCCAGTACTTC.

V usage is TRBV2 and J usage is TRBJ2-7; 9 bases align to TRBD2. The CDR3 totals 15 residues. Per the germline V gene, CDR1 is SNHLY and CDR2 is FYNNEI. Trimming at V came to 3 bases and at J to 9 bases, leaving 12 bases not matched to a gene. CDR3 nucleotide sequence: TGTGCCAGCAGTGATCCCGTGGCTAGCGGGGCCTGGCAGTACTTC. Amino acids: CASSDPVASGAWQYF.

This chain's CDR3 is CASSLNRAGKAFF. CDR3 in DNA: TGTGCCAGCAGCTTGAACAGGGCAGGGAAAGCTTTCTTT. The V call is TRBV5-4, the J call TRBJ1-1; a possible D gene is TRBD1 (6 bases). The germline V gene encodes CDR1 SGHNT and CDR2 YYREEE (reference sequence). The CDR3 consists of 13 residues. V was cut by 1 base and J by 9 bases, with 13 bases left in between. The full variable domain, rest sourced from reference TRBV5-4 and TRBJ1-1, is ETGVTQSPTHLIKTRGQQVTLRCSSQSGHNTVSWYQQALGQGPQFIFQYYREEENGRGNFPPRFSGLQFPNYSSELNVNALELDDSALYLCASSLNRAGKAFFGQGTRLTVV.

In its sample, this clonotype was seen many times. The V and J genes are TRBV20-1 and TRBJ2-5, with TRBD2 matching over 7 bases. CDR1 and CDR2 (germline): DFQATT, SNEGSKA (reference sequence). The CDR3 loop spans 13 amino acids. V was pared by 5 bases and J by 4 bases, with 7 bases of the junction left unmatched. CDR3 amino acids: CSAPRGVGETQYF. In nucleotides, the CDR3 is TGCAGTGCTCCTCGGGGGGTCGGAGAGACCCAGTACTTC.

J is TRBJ1-2 and V is TRBV25-1; D unclear. Between the trimmed V and J ends, which lost 3 bases and 10 bases, there was a span of 12 bases. Looked up from germline, CDR1 is MGHDK and CDR2 is SYGVNS. CDR3 length equals 12 residues. The CDR3: CASSDGVGAYTF. As DNA, the CDR3 is TGTGCCAGCAGTGACGGCGTGGGCGCCTACACCTTC.

The rearrangement joins TRBV10-3 to TRBJ1-1; D unclear. The V end lost 11 bases, the J end lost 13 bases, and 20 bases lay between the germline ends. This CDR3 region has 11 residues. CDR1 is ENHRY, CDR2 SYGVKD, per germline. CDR3 protein: CAWSLASEHFF. In DNA, the CDR3 is TGTGCCTGGAGTCTCGCTTCGGAGCATTTCTTT.

V and J are TRBV10-1 and TRBJ1-6; 7 nucleotides align to TRBD1. Germline CDR1 is WNHNN and CDR2 is SYGVQD (reference sequence). The CDR3 spans 13 residues. The junction had 4 bases not matched to a gene; V was cut back by 4 bases and J by 10 bases. The CDR3: CASSAQGESPLHF. The DNA of the CDR3 is TGCGCCAGCAGTGCTCAGGGGGAGTCACCCCTCCACTTT.

The sample holds many counts of this clonotype. This chain joins TRBV19 and TRBJ1-2; D call uncertain. This CDR3 region has 14 residues. V dropped 5 bases and J dropped 2 bases, with 12 bases sitting between them. The germline gives CDR1 LNHDA, CDR2 SQIVND (reference sequence). The DNA for the CDR3 is TGTGCCAGTAGTTGGGTCGGCACCAACTATGGCTACACCTTC. Translating it yields CASSWVGTNYGYTF.

In this sample, this clonotype turned up many times. This sequence joins TRBV10-3 and TRBJ2-7; the D gene is possibly TRBD1 (6 bases). Germline V gene sequence: CDR1 ENHRY, CDR2 SYGVKD. The CDR3 has 14 amino acids. The V end lost 4 bases, the J end lost 3 bases, and 13 bases lay between the germline ends. DNA of the CDR3: TGTGCCATCAGTGGGGCAGGGGACGTCTACGAGCAGTACTTC. As protein: CAISGAGDVYEQYF.

This clonotype has just a few counts. The chain employs TRBV12-3 or TRBV12-4 and TRBJ2-7; TRBD1 is a possible D gene (6 bases). Trimming took 6 bases from V and 2 from J, leaving 17 bases between them. The CDR3 sequence is 15 residues long. The CDR3 region has the DNA TGTGCCAGCAGCCTCGGGACATCCCACACCTACGAGCAGTACTTC. Translated: CASSLGTSHTYEQYF.

The chain uses TRBV25-1 and TRBJ1-3; tentative D call: TRBD1 (5 bases). V was clipped by 3 bases and J by 2 bases, with 11 bases between them. Germline CDR1 is MGHDK and CDR2 is SYGVNS. The CDR3 has 15 residues. The CDR3 protein is CASSDPGTAGNTIYF. CDR3 DNA sequence: TGTGCCAGCAGTGATCCTGGGACTGCTGGAAACACCATATATTTT.

This clonotype came up a few times. This chain connects TRBV11-3 to TRBJ2-7, with D possibly matching TRBD1 (6 bases). Trimming shortened V by 5 bases and J by 3 bases, and 11 bases separated the two germline ends. Germline-derived CDR1 and CDR2 are SGHNT and YENEEA. The CDR3 has 13 amino acids. The CDR3, as DNA: TGTGCCAGCAGCCGGGACAACATCTACGAGCAGTACTTC. Amino acid sequence: CASSRDNIYEQYF.